The 7 T cell receptor beta chains in this list originate from one sample, sequenced in a study of T cell repertoires in cytomegalovirus infection. In TCRdb, the reads were re-called with MiXCR into one record per CDR3 protein. The repertoire holds 100,000 to 150,000 distinct CDR3 sequences, with 25% to 35% as singletons. These receptors are not linked to any known antigen. The starting material was CD8+ T cells from cultured PBMCs, obtained from culture after CMV antigen stimulation. These receptors all stem from a human donor in good health (CMV status not recorded). Some clones in this sample may be carry-over from other donors' samples.

This chain joins TRBV7-2 and TRBJ1-2; a possible D gene is TRBD1 (5 bases). Germline-derived CDR1 and CDR2 are SGHTA and FQGNSA. V was trimmed by 1 base and J by 7 bases, leaving 10 bases between them. The CDR3 loop spans 13 amino acids. Here the CDR3 DNA reads TGTGCCAGCAGCTTAGGAGGGGCGCGTGGCTACACCTTC. It codes for CASSLGGARGYTF.

The chain recombines TRBV6-2 or TRBV6-3 with TRBJ2-7; D gene uncertain. The CDR3 length is 14 residues. Germline values: CDR1 MNHEY, CDR2 SVGEGT. V was trimmed by 0 bases and J by 4 bases, leaving 10 bases between them. The CDR3 reads CASSYSNQPYEQYF. The CDR3, as DNA: TGTGCCAGCAGTTACTCGAATCAGCCTTACGAGCAGTACTTC.

This clonotype was seen more than once but under ten times. The chain is built from TRBV6-1 and TRBJ1-2; a weak D match, TRBD1 (5 bases). V lost 4 bases to trimming and J lost 5 bases, with 14 bases between them. Germline CDR1 and CDR2: MNHNS and SASEGT. This CDR3 region has 14 residues. The CDR3 DNA reads as TGTGCCAGCAGTGCTCCGGGACCCAAGTATGGCTACACCTTC. This translates into CASSAPGPKYGYTF.

The V gene is TRBV7-9, the J gene TRBJ2-7; 9 nucleotides align to TRBD1. The CDR3 is 19 amino acids. With 7 bases clipped from V and 5 bases from J, the junction kept 24 bases outside the gene matches. CDR1 and CDR2 (germline): SEHNR, FQNEAQ (reference sequence). The CDR3 DNA sequence: TGTGCCAGCACCATGACAGGGGGTGGGGTTTTTGAGGCGATCAACGAGCAGTACTTC. Its translation is CASTMTGGGVFEAINEQYF.

In its sample, this clonotype was seen many times. The V call is TRBV20-1, the J call TRBJ1-3; 7 nucleotides line up with TRBD1. Germline lookup yields CDR1 DFQATT and CDR2 SNEGSKA (reference sequence). V lost 6 bases and J lost 4; bases outside the gene matches: 9. The CDR3 length is 14 residues. The CDR3 loop reads CSATGQLQGNTIYF. The CDR3 DNA reads as TGCAGTGCAACGGGACAGCTTCAAGGAAACACCATATATTTT.

This clonotype was counted between two and nine times. The chain employs TRBV6-6 and TRBJ1-4; no firm D call. Germline V gene sequence: CDR1 MNHNY, CDR2 SVGAGI (reference sequence). Trimming took 2 bases from V and 7 from J, leaving 2 bases between them. The CDR3 loop spans 11 amino acids. The CDR3 DNA reads as TGTGCCAGCAGTTACGGTGAAAAACTGTTTTTT. Its translation is CASSYGEKLFF.

This clonotype was observed many times. V and J are TRBV6-1 and TRBJ1-1, with 9 bases that match TRBD1. Germline CDR1 is MNHNS and CDR2 is SASEGT. Losses at the gene ends were 8 bases for V and 6 bases for J; bases not matched to a gene: 7. This CDR3 has 13 amino acids. The CDR3 region is CASGQGWVAEAFF. CDR3 DNA sequence: TGTGCCAGCGGACAGGGGTGGGTAGCTGAAGCTTTCTTT.